Below, 20 T cell receptor beta chains from the same sample are listed, as sequenced in a study of graft-versus-host responses after intestinal transplantation. Antigen specificity for these receptors is unknown. Some clones are missing from TCRdb's copy, which holds only in-frame ones; the method was immunoSEQ multiplex PCR. In the table there are over 90,000 clones, roughly 90% of which are singletons. The input for sequencing was unstimulated CD8+ T cells sorted from spleen or lymph node cells, taken before intestinal transplant. The receptors here all came from a human donor who received an intestinal transplant.

The rearrangement joins TRBV7-8 to TRBJ2-7; D call uncertain. Trimming shortened V by 5 bases and J by 1 base, and 15 bases separated the two germline ends. Germline assignment: CDR1 SGHVS and CDR2 FQNEAQ. The CDR3 is 15 residues long. Here the CDR3 reads CASSPPFSFSYEQYF. The CDR3 DNA reads TGTGCCAGCAGCCCCCCTTTTTCGTTTTCCTACGAGCAGTACTTC.

This chain uses TRBV5-1 with TRBJ2-1; the match to TRBD2 covers 16 bases. This CDR3 has 18 residues. The junction had 10 bases not matched to a gene; V was cut back by 5 bases and J by 5 bases. Germline lookup yields CDR1 SGHRS and CDR2 YFSETQ. CDR3 amino acids: CASSSRPGLAGGDNEQFF. Here the CDR3 DNA reads TGCGCCAGCAGTTCTCGTCCGGGACTAGCGGGAGGGGACAATGAGCAGTTCTTC.

The chain links TRBV5-1 to TRBJ2-2, with 9 bases fitting TRBD2. This CDR3 spans 15 amino acids. The germline V gene encodes CDR1 SGHRS and CDR2 YFSETQ. Unmatched junction bases numbered 4, after V lost 2 bases and J lost 5 bases. The chain's CDR3 is CASSLVAGDTGELFF. Here the CDR3 DNA reads TGCGCCAGCAGCTTAGTAGCGGGGGATACCGGGGAGCTGTTTTTT.

Only one count was recorded for this clone. The chain joins TRBV2 to TRBJ1-2, with 7 bases matching TRBD1. After removal of 6 bases from V and 6 bases from J, the junction contained 7 bases not matched to a gene. Germline lookup yields CDR1 SNHLY and CDR2 FYNNEI. This CDR3 region has 13 residues. CDR3 protein: CASSSPGTDGYTF. The CDR3 DNA follows: TGTGCCAGCAGCTCACCCGGGACAGATGGCTACACCTTC.

The chain links TRBV18 to TRBJ2-1, with D possibly being TRBD1 (6 bases). This CDR3 has 12 amino acids. Germline V gene data show CDR1 as KGHSH and CDR2 as LQKENI. Trimming stripped 3 bases from V and 14 bases from J, with 14 bases between. CDR3 loop: CASSPASGDEFF. DNA of the CDR3: TGTGCCAGCTCACCTGCCTCAGGGGATGAGTTCTTC.

The gene calls are TRBV5-1 and TRBJ1-1; the match to TRBD1 covers 8 bases. The CDR3 runs to 15 residues. The V gene end was trimmed by 1 base and the J gene end by 1 base; junction bases not matched to a gene: 3. Per germline, CDR1 SGHRS and CDR2 YFSETQ. The CDR3 DNA reads TGCGCCAGCAGCTTGTTTACAGGGGGGAACACTGAAGCTTTCTTT. Amino acids: CASSLFTGGNTEAFF.

The chain couples TRBV7-2 to TRBJ2-1; 11 nucleotides match TRBD2. Germline V lookup: CDR1 SGHTA, CDR2 FQGNSA. This CDR3 spans 16 amino acids. V lost 1 base and J lost 3; bases outside the gene matches: 2. The CDR3 nucleotides are TGTGCCAGCAGCTTAGGACTAGCGGGATACTACAATGAGCAGTTCTTC. Residues: CASSLGLAGYYNEQFF. The whole variable domain, remainder taken from reference TRBV7-2 and TRBJ2-1, is GAGVSQSPSNKVTEKGKDVELRCDPISGHTALYWYRQSLGQGLEFLIYFQGNSAPDKSGLPSDRFSAERTGGSVSTLTIQRTQQEDSAVYLCASSLGLAGYYNEQFFGPGTRLTVL.

This sequence joins TRBV7-9 and TRBJ2-5, with 8 bases lining up with TRBD2. Per germline, CDR1 SEHNR and CDR2 FQNEAQ (reference sequence). Germline trimming cut 5 bases from V and 0 bases from J; bases unmatched to any gene: 5. There are 15 residues in the CDR3. The CDR3 sequence is CASSPVAGNQETQYF. The CDR3 DNA reads TGTGCCAGCAGCCCAGTAGCGGGGAACCAAGAGACCCAGTACTTC.

Concerning this clone itself: The sample contains more than one DNA sequence encoding this CDR3. The chain recombines TRBV29-1 with TRBJ2-1; possible D gene TRBD2, 5 bases. V was pared by 7 bases and J by 7 bases, with 8 bases between. The CDR3 extends over 10 amino acids. Germline CDR1 and CDR2: SQVTM and ANQGSEA. This CDR3 is CSAGGNEQFF. The CDR3 bases are TGCAGCGCTGGCGGGAATGAGCAGTTCTTC.

This rearrangement joins TRBV7-9 to TRBJ2-1; a weak D match, TRBD1 (5 bases). The CDR3 has 12 residues. The germline gives CDR1 SEHNR, CDR2 FQNEAQ (reference sequence). Trimming removed 8 bases at V and 6 bases at J, with 11 bases between. The CDR3 spells CASARGANEQFF. DNA for the CDR3: TGTGCCAGCGCCCGTGGGGCCAATGAGCAGTTCTTC.

This chain uses TRBV7-9 with TRBJ2-1, with D possibly matching TRBD1 (5 bases). Trimming cost V 7 bases and J 8 bases, with 21 bases left between them. From germline, CDR1 is SEHNR and CDR2 FQNEAQ (reference sequence). The CDR3 sequence is 15 residues long. The CDR3 sequence: CASTPRAPGIDEQFF. For the CDR3, the DNA is TGTGCCAGCACCCCAAGGGCGCCAGGGATCGATGAGCAGTTCTTC.

The chain has TRBV4-1 and TRBJ1-1; D gene unclear. Germline CDR1 is MGHRA and CDR2 is YSYEKL. The CDR3 extends over 16 amino acids. V gave up 1 base and J gave up 2 bases, with 14 bases separating them. The CDR3 DNA follows: TGCGCCAGCAGCCAAGTCTACCCAAAAGTCAACACTGAAGCTTTCTTT. As protein: CASSQVYPKVNTEAFF.

The chain links TRBV6-5 to TRBJ1-4; D ambiguous. The CDR3 runs to 15 residues. The V gene lost 1 base and the J gene lost 0 bases, with 6 bases spanning the gap. Germline values: CDR1 MNHEY, CDR2 SVGAGI. The CDR3 here is CASSYLSTTNEKLFF. CDR3 DNA: TGTGCCAGCAGTTACTTGAGTACAACTAATGAAAAACTGTTTTTT.

J is TRBJ1-2 and V is TRBV5-6; TRBD1 matches 9 bases. Unmatched junction bases numbered 10, after V lost 4 bases and J lost 3 bases. Germline V gene sequence: CDR1 SGHDT, CDR2 YYEEEE. This CDR3 is 16 amino acids long. CDR3 nucleotide sequence: TGTGCCAGCAGCCAAACCGGGACAGGGTCGGACTATGGCTACACCTTC. It specifies CASSQTGTGSDYGYTF.

This chain joins TRBV19 and TRBJ2-7, with TRBD1 matching over 8 bases. V was clipped by 8 bases and J by 2 bases; unmatched bases: 8. The CDR3 runs to 14 residues. Looked up from germline, CDR1 is LNHDA and CDR2 is SQIVND (reference sequence). CDR3 residues: CASAPGTGTYEQYF. CDR3 in DNA: TGTGCCAGTGCCCCCGGGACAGGCACCTACGAGCAGTACTTC.

In this sample, this clone turned up once. The V and J genes are TRBV10-2 and TRBJ2-5; no clear D. TRBJ2-7 matches the DNA end more closely, so the J call is doubtful. This CDR3 is 13 amino acids long. CDR1 and CDR2 (germline): WSHSY, SAAADI. CDR3 residues: CASSDGSTYEQYF. The CDR3 DNA reads as TGCGCCAGCAGCGACGGGTCCACCTACGAGCAGTACTTC.

The rearrangement joins TRBV25-1 to TRBJ2-1, with D perhaps matching TRBD1 (5 bases). In germline, CDR1 is MGHDK, CDR2 SYGVNS. CDR3 size: 12 residues. Trimming cost V 2 bases and J 7 bases, with 6 bases left between them. The CDR3 is CASSEGANEQFF. CDR3 coding DNA: TGTGCCAGCAGTGAAGGGGCGAATGAGCAGTTCTTC. Drawing the rest from reference TRBV25-1 and TRBJ2-1, the complete variable domain is EADIYQTPRYLVIGTGKKITLECSQTMGHDKMYWYQQDPGMELHLIHYSYGVNSTEKGDLSSESTVSRIRTEHFPLTLESARPSHTSQYLCASSEGANEQFFGPGTRLTVL.

This chain links TRBV9 with TRBJ2-5, with a tentative D call TRBD1 (5 bases). This CDR3 is 13 amino acids long. Germline V gene data show CDR1 as SGDLS and CDR2 as YYNGEE. V gave up 0 bases and J gave up 5 bases, with 8 bases separating them. In DNA form, the CDR3 reads TGTGCCAGCAGCGTAGAGGCAGGGGAGACCCAGTACTTC. This sequence encodes CASSVEAGETQYF. The full variable domain, its missing parts supplied by reference TRBV9 and TRBJ2-5, is DSGVTQTPKHLITATGQRVTLRCSPRSGDLSVYWYQQSLDQGLQFLIQYYNGEERAKGNILERFSAQQFPDLHSELNLSSLELGDSALYFCASSVEAGETQYFGPGTRLLVL.

The CDR3: CASSSDSGGFVDTQYF. For the CDR3, the DNA is TGTGCCAGCAGTTCGGACAGTGGGGGTTTTGTAGATACGCAGTATTTT. The chain has TRBV28 and TRBJ2-3, with D possibly being TRBD1 (6 bases). V lost 4 bases, J lost 5 bases, and 19 bases lay in between. This CDR3 contains 16 residues. Germline CDR1 reads MDHEN; CDR2 reads SYDVKM.

V usage is TRBV28 and J usage is TRBJ2-3; D might be TRBD2 (5 bases). Between the trimmed V and J ends, which lost 2 bases and 8 bases, there was a span of 14 bases. Germline loops: CDR1 MDHEN, CDR2 SYDVKM. The CDR3 runs to 14 residues. CDR3 region: CASSLLVERGTQYF. In nucleotides, the CDR3 is TGTGCCAGCAGTTTACTAGTGGAACGGGGTACGCAGTATTTT. Together with reference TRBV28 and TRBJ2-3, the CDR3 gives the full variable domain: DVKVTQSSRYLVKRTGEKVFLECVQDMDHENMFWYRQDPGLGLRLIYFSYDVKMKEKGDIPEGYSVSREKKERFSLILESASTNQTSMYLCASSLLVERGTQYFGPGTRLTVL.